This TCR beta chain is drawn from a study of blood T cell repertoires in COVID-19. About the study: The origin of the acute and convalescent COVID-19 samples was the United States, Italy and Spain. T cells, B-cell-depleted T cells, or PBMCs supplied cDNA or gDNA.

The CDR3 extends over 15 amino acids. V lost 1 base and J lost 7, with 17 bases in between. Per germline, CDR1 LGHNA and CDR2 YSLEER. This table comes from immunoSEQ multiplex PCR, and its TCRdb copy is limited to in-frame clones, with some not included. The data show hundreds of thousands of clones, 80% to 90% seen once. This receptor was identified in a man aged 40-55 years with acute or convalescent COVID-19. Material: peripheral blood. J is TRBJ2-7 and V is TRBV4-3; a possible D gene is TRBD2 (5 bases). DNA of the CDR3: TGCGCCAGCAGCCAAGGGCCGGGATCCCTTATGGAGCAGTACTTC. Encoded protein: CASSQGPGSLMEQYF.